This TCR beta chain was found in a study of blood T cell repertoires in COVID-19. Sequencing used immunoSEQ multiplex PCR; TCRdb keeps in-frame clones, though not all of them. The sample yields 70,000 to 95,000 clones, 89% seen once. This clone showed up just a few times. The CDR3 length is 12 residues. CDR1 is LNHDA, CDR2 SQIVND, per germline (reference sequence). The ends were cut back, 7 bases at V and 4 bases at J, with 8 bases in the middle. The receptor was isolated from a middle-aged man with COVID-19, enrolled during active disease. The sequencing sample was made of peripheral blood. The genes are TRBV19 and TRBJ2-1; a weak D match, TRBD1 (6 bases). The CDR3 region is CASKGVYNEQFF. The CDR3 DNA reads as TGTGCCAGTAAGGGGGTTTACAATGAGCAGTTCTTC.